These 11 T cell receptor beta chains were all obtained from the same sample, sequenced in a study of cytomegalovirus exposure and HLA in healthy donors (dated by TCRdb to the late 2010s). The library came from the immunoSEQ multiplex PCR assay. The multiplex PCR relied on a mix of 60 forward primers for TCR Vbeta segments and 13 reverse primers for TCR Jbeta segments. TCRdb took over this immuneACCESS table, retaining in-frame rearrangements with V and J assigned. Such tables are incomplete; in checked studies, under half of the missing clones stem from an unresolved V gene, and the remainder is unexplained. This sample's table contains approximately 37,000 clones. The ten most abundant clones make up more than 8% of the sample. Material for sequencing was PBMCs. Receptor source: a middle-aged man in good health and CMV-seropositive.

V gene TRBV10-3 combines with J gene TRBJ2-7; TRBD1 aligns across 7 bases. Germline assignment: CDR1 ENHRY and CDR2 SYGVKD. This CDR3 region has 12 residues. Trimming cost V 5 bases and J 4 bases; bases outside gene matches: 2. The CDR3 protein is CAISRDSYEQYF. CDR3 nucleotide sequence: TGTGCCATCAGTCGGGACAGTTACGAGCAGTACTTC.

The rearrangement joins TRBV6-5 to TRBJ2-5; 7 nucleotides agree with TRBD2. CDR3 length: 15 amino acids. Germline values: CDR1 MNHEY, CDR2 SVGAGI. The J segment lost 4 bases and the V segment lost 1 base, leaving 6 bases of the junction unmatched. DNA of the CDR3: TGTGCCAGCAGTTACTACGGCGGGAGAGGAGAGACCCAGTACTTC. Translated: CASSYYGGRGETQYF.

The chain employs TRBV6-1 and TRBJ2-3; TRBD2 matches at 8 bases. The V segment lost 6 bases and the J segment 2 bases; nucleotides outside the gene matches: 7. The germline CDR1 and CDR2 sequences are MNHNS and SASEGT. CDR3 size: 15 residues. CDR3 DNA: TGTGCCAGCAGCCCGGCAGCGGGGGTCACAGATACGCAGTATTTT. It translates to CASSPAAGVTDTQYF.

The gene calls are TRBV6-9 and TRBJ2-1; 10 positions match TRBD1. The CDR3 has 12 amino acids. V lost 10 bases and J lost 7; bases outside the gene matches: 4. CDR1 MNHGY and CDR2 SVAAGI come from the germline V gene. The CDR3 reads CATTGGVNEQFF. For the CDR3, the DNA is TGTGCCACGACAGGGGGCGTAAATGAGCAGTTCTTC.

The V call is TRBV5-1, the J call TRBJ2-5, with 9 positions matching TRBD1. The germline V gene has CDR1 SGHRS and CDR2 YFSETQ. The CDR3 length is 14 residues. J gave up 3 bases and V 4 bases, and 4 bases lay outside the gene matches. CDR3 in amino acids: CASSPGQGKETQYF. The CDR3 DNA reads as TGCGCCAGCAGCCCAGGACAGGGGAAAGAGACCCAGTACTTC.

The chain employs TRBV7-3 and TRBJ2-7, with TRBD1 identical over 8 bases. From germline, CDR1 is SGHTA and CDR2 FQGTGA. The CDR3 runs 14 residues. V lost 2 bases, J lost 7 bases, and 7 bases stayed unmatched. CDR3 sequence: CASSLGRGPYEQYF. The CDR3 DNA reads as TGTGCCAGCAGCTTAGGCAGGGGGCCTTATGAGCAGTACTTC.

The rearrangement uses TRBV11-2 and TRBJ1-2; 7 bases agree with TRBD1. Germline CDR1 reads SGHAT; CDR2 reads FQNNGV. The CDR3 is made up of 14 amino acids. V gave up 1 base and J gave up 8 bases; unmatched junction bases: 7. The DNA of the CDR3 is TGTGCCAGCAGCTTAGTGGGGGACAGTCAGGGCTACACCTTC. Protein sequence: CASSLVGDSQGYTF.

The J gene is TRBJ2-7, the V gene TRBV30; TRBD2 matches 7 bases. From germline, CDR1 is GTSNPN and CDR2 SVGIG (reference sequence). The CDR3 loop spans 14 amino acids. J gave up 0 bases and V 1 base, and 3 bases lay outside the gene matches. CDR3 coding DNA: TGTGCCTGGAGTGCGGGGGGTCCCTCCTACGAGCAGTACTTC. Its protein product is CAWSAGGPSYEQYF. Filled out from reference TRBV30 and TRBJ2-7, the complete variable domain reads SQTIHQWPATLVQPVGSPLSLECTVEGTSNPNLYWYRQAAGRGLQLLFYSVGIGQISSEVPQNLSASRPQDRQFILSSKKLLLSDSGFYLCAWSAGGPSYEQYFGPGTRLTVT.

The V and J genes are TRBV7-9 and TRBJ2-7; TRBD1 agrees at 9 bases. The CDR3 spans 15 residues. CDR1 is SEHNR, CDR2 FQNEAQ, per germline (reference sequence). With 6 bases clipped from V and 0 bases from J, the junction kept 6 bases outside the gene matches. The DNA of the CDR3 is TGTGCCAGCAGTGACAGGGGGTCCAGCTCCTACGAGCAGTACTTC. This encodes CASSDRGSSSYEQYF.

This sequence joins TRBV9 and TRBJ1-3; 7 bases match TRBD1. In germline, CDR1 is SGDLS, CDR2 YYNGEE. The trim removed 0 bases at V and 0 bases at J, leaving 18 bases unmatched. This CDR3 spans 21 amino acids. As DNA, the CDR3 is TGTGCCAGCAGCGTAGCCGCGACAGGGCCCTCATCTTTTTCCTCTGGAAACACCATATATTTT. Its protein is CASSVAATGPSSFSSGNTIYF.

The chain joins TRBV28 to TRBJ1-2, with 8 nucleotides matching TRBD1. V shed 8 bases and J 2 bases; nucleotides not matched to a gene: 7. The CDR3 contains 14 residues. CDR1 is MDHEN, CDR2 SYDVKM, per germline. CDR3 DNA: TGTGCCAGCCTTGGACAGGGCTTCAACTATGGCTACACCTTC. Protein: CASLGQGFNYGYTF.